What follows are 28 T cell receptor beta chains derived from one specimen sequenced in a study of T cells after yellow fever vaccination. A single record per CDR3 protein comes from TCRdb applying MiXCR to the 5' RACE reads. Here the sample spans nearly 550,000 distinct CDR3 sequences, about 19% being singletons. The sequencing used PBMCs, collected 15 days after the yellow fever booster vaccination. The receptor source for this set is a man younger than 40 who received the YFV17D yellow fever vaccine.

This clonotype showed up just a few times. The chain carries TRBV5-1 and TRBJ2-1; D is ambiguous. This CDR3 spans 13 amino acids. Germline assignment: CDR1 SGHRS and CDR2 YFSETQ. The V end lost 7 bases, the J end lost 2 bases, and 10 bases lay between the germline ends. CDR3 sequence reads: CASRVGTYNEQFF. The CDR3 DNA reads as TGCGCCAGCCGGGTTGGAACCTACAATGAGCAGTTCTTC.

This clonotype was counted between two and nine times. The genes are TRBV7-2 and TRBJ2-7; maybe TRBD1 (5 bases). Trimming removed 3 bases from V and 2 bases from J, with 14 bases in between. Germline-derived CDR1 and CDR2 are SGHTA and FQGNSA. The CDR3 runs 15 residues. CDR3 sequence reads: CASSLGPGPPYEQYF. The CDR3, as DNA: TGTGCCAGCAGCTTGGGGCCGGGTCCGCCCTACGAGCAGTACTTC.

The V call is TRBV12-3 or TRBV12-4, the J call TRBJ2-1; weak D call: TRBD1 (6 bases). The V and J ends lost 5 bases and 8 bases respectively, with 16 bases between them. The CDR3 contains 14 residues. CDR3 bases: TGTGCCAGCAGTCCAGGATCAGGGGAGCATGAGCAGTTCTTC. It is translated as CASSPGSGEHEQFF.

For the CDR3, the DNA is TGCGCCAGCAAATTGGACCAAAGCACAGATACGCAGTATTTT. This gives the protein CASKLDQSTDTQYF. The chain combines TRBV5-1 with TRBJ2-3; D is uncertain. Germline V gene sequence: CDR1 SGHRS, CDR2 YFSETQ. This CDR3 region has 14 residues. The germline V and J ends were trimmed by 6 bases and 0 bases, with 11 bases remaining between them.

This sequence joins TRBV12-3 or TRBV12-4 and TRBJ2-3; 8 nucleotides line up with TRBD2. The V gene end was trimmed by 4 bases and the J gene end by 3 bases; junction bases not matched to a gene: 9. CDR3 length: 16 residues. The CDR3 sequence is CASSSSSGIGTDTQYF. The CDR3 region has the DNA TGTGCCAGCAGTTCCAGTAGCGGGATAGGAACAGATACGCAGTATTTT.

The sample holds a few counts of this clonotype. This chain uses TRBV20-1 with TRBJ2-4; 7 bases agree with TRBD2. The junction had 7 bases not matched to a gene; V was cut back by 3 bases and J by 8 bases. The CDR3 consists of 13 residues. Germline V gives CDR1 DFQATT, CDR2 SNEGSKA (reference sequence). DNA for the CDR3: TGCAGTGCTAGGGTAGTGGGGGGGGACATTCAGTACTTC. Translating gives CSARVVGGDIQYF.

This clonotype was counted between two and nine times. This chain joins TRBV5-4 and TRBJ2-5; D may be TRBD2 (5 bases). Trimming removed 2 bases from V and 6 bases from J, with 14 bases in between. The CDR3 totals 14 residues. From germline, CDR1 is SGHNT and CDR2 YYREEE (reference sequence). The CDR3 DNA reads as TGTGCCAGCAGCTTTTCTGCGGGCGATCAGACCCAGTACTTC. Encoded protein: CASSFSAGDQTQYF.

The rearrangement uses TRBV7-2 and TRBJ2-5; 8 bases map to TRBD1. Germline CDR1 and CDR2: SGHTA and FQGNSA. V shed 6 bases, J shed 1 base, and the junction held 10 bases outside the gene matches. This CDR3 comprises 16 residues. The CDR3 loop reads CASRRTGQEPQETQYF. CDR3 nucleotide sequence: TGTGCCAGCAGGAGGACGGGACAGGAACCCCAAGAGACCCAGTACTTC.

In DNA form, the CDR3 reads TGTGCCAGCAGCCTATTCGGACTAGCGGATGCAGATACGCAGTATTTT. Residues: CASSLFGLADADTQYF. The chain has TRBV7-2 and TRBJ2-3, with TRBD2 identical over 10 bases. Germline CDR1 reads SGHTA; CDR2 reads FQGNSA. The CDR3 consists of 16 residues. V gave up 5 bases and J gave up 4 bases; unmatched junction bases: 9.

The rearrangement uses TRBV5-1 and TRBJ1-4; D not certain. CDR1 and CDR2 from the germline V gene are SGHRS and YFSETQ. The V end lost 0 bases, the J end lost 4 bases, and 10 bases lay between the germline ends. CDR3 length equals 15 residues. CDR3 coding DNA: TGCGCCAGCAGCTTGGGGATCACGTTTAATGAAAAACTGTTTTTT. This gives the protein CASSLGITFNEKLFF.

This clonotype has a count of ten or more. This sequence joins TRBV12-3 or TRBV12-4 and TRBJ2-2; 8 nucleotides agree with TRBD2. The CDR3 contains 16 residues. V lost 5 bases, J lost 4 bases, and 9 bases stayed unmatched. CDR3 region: CASSMGSGGLTGELFF. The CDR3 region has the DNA TGTGCCAGCAGTATGGGGAGCGGGGGCCTCACCGGGGAGCTGTTTTTT.

CDR3 residues: CAWSVIGYEQYF. The CDR3 region has the DNA TGTGCCTGGAGTGTAATAGGGTACGAGCAGTACTTC. This chain connects TRBV30 to TRBJ2-7; unclear D gene. CDR1 and CDR2 (germline): GTSNPN, SVGIG (reference sequence). V lost 0 bases, J lost 4 bases, and 7 bases lay in between. CDR3 length: 12 amino acids.

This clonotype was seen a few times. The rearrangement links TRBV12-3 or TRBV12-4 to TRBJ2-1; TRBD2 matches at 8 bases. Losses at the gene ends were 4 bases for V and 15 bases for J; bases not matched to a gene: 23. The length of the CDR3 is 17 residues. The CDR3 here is CASSSGFEAGGPGGRFF. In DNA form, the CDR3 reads TGTGCCAGCAGTTCCGGGTTTGAGGCGGGAGGCCCCGGGGGGCGGTTCTTC.

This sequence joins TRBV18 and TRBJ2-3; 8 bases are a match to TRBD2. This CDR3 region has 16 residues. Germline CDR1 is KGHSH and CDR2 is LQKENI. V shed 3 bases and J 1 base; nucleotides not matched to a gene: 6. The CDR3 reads CASSPLLLAGTDTQYF. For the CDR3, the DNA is TGTGCCAGCTCACCTCTGTTACTAGCGGGCACAGATACGCAGTATTTT.

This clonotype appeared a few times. CDR3 nucleotides: TGTGCCAGCATCGCGGCTAGCGGGGCTTACAATGAGCAGTTCTTC. Translating it yields CASIAASGAYNEQFF. The chain couples TRBV2 to TRBJ2-1; the match to TRBD2 covers 9 bases. This CDR3 spans 15 amino acids. Losses at the gene ends were 7 bases for V and 4 bases for J; bases not matched to a gene: 8. Germline loops: CDR1 SNHLY, CDR2 FYNNEI.

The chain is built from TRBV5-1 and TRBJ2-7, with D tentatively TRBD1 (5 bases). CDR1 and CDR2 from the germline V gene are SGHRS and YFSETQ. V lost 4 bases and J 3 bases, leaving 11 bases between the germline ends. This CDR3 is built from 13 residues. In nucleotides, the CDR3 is TGCGCCAGCAGCATATTACAGGACTACGAGCAGTACTTC. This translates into CASSILQDYEQYF.

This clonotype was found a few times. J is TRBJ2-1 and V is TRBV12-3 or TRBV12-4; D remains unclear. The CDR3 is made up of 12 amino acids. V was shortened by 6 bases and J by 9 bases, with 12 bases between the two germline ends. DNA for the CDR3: TGTGCCAGCAGCGATTTGGGCTTTGAGCAGTTCTTC. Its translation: CASSDLGFEQFF.

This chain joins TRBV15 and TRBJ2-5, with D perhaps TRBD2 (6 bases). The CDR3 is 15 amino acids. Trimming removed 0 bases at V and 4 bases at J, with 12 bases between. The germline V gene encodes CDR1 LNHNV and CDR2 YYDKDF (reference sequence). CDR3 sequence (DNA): TGTGCCACCAGCAGAGATCGCGCGGGAAGAGAGACCCAGTACTTC. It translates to CATSRDRAGRETQYF.

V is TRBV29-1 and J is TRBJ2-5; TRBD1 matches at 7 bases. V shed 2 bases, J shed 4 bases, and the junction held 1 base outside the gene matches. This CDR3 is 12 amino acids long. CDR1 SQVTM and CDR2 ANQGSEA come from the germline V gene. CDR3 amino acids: CSVEHRGETQYF. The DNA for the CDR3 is TGCAGCGTTGAACACAGGGGAGAGACCCAGTACTTC.

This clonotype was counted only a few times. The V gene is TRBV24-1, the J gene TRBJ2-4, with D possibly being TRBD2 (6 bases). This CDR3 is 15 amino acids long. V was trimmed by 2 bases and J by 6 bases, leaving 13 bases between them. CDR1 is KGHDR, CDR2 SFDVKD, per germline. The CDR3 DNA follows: TGTGCCACCAGTGATTCCCGGGGAGCGGGAAACATTCAGTACTTC. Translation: CATSDSRGAGNIQYF.

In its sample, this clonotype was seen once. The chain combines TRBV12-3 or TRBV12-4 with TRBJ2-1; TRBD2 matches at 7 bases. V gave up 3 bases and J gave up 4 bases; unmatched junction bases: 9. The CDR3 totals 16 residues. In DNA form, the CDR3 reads TGTGCCAGCAGTTTGCTCGGTAGCGGGCAATACAATGAGCAGTTCTTC. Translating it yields CASSLLGSGQYNEQFF.

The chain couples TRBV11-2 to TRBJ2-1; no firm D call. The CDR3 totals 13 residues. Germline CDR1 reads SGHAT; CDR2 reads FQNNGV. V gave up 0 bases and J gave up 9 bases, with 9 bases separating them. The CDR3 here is CASSLDRSVEQFF. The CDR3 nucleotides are TGTGCCAGCAGCTTAGATCGGTCGGTTGAGCAGTTCTTC.

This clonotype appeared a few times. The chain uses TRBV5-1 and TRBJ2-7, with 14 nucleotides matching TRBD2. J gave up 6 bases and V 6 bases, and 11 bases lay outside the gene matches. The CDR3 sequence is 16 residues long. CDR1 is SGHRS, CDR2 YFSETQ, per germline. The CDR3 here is CASTGTSGRKMAEQYF. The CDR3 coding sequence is TGCGCCAGCACCGGGACTAGCGGGAGAAAGATGGCCGAGCAGTACTTC.

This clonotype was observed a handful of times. The CDR3 spells CSAARDRGQPQHF. For the CDR3, the DNA is TGCAGCGCCGCCCGGGACAGGGGACAGCCCCAGCATTTT. J is TRBJ1-5 and V is TRBV29-1; 10 bases match TRBD1. Per the germline V gene, CDR1 is SQVTM and CDR2 is ANQGSEA. The V segment lost 7 bases and the J segment 7 bases; nucleotides outside the gene matches: 7. The CDR3 loop spans 13 amino acids.

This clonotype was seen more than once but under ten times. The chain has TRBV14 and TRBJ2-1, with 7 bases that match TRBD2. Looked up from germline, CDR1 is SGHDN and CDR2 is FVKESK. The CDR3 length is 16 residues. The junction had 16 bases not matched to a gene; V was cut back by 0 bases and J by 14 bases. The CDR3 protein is CASSQDSSGLPLSEFF. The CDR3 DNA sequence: TGTGCCAGCAGCCAAGACAGTAGCGGGTTGCCTCTGTCGGAGTTCTTC.

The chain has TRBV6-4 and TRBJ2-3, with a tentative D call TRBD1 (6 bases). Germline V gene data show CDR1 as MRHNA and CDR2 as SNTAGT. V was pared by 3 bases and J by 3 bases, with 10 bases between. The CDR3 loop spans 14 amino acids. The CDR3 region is CASSEDQGTDTQYF. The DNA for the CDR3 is TGTGCCAGCAGTGAAGATCAGGGGACAGATACGCAGTATTTT.

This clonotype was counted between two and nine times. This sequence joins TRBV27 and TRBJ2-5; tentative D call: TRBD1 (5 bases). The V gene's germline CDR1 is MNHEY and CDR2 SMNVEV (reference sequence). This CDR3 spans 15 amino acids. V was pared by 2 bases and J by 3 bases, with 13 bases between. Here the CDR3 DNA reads TGTGCCAGCAGTTTAGCGGTTCTCAGGGAAGAGACCCAGTACTTC. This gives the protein CASSLAVLREETQYF.

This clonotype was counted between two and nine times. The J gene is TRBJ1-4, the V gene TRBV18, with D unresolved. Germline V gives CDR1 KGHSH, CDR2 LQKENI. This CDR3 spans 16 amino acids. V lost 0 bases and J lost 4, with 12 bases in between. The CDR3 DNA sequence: TGTGCCAGCTCACCACCGTCGGCGAAACTTAATGAAAAACTGTTTTTT. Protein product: CASSPPSAKLNEKLFF. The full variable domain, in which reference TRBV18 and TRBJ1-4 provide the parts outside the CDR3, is NAGVMQNPRHLVRRRGQEARLRCSPMKGHSHVYWYRQLPEEGLKFMVYLQKENIIDESGMPKERFSAEFPKEGPSILRIQQVVRGDSAAYFCASSPPSAKLNEKLFFGSGTQLSVL.